These 20 T cell receptor beta chains came from one sample sequenced in a study of blood T cell repertoires in COVID-19. The data were produced by immunoSEQ multiplex PCR, yet TCRdb's version contains in-frame clones alone and is incomplete. The sample lists fewer than 150,000 clones; 81% were seen once. The sample taken for sequencing was peripheral blood. The receptors derive from a man aged 45 to 65 with acute or convalescent COVID-19.

The J gene is TRBJ2-3, the V gene TRBV29-1; 9 nucleotides align to TRBD1. CDR1 and CDR2 from the germline V gene are SQVTM and ANQGSEA. The CDR3 is 13 residues long. With 8 bases clipped from V and 1 base from J, the junction kept 4 bases outside the gene matches. DNA for the CDR3: TGCAGCATCCGGGACAGGGGCACAGATACGCAGTATTTT. It is translated as CSIRDRGTDTQYF.

This clone was picked up a small number of times. Other DNA sequences in the sample encode the same CDR3. The chain has TRBV28 and TRBJ1-2; D unresolved. The CDR3 extends over 12 amino acids. The germline gives CDR1 MDHEN, CDR2 SYDVKM. V shed 5 bases and J shed 3 bases, with 7 bases lying between them. DNA of the CDR3: TGTGCCAGCAGTCCGAGGGACTATGGCTACACCTTC. Protein: CASSPRDYGYTF.

This chain links TRBV5-1 with TRBJ1-6; 7 positions match TRBD1. The CDR3 length is 16 residues. V gave up 0 bases and J gave up 8 bases; unmatched junction bases: 8. Germline CDR1 is SGHRS and CDR2 is YFSETQ. The CDR3 nucleotides read TGCGCCAGCAGCTTGGCCAGGGGGAATCGGGATTCACCCCTCCACTTT. It translates to CASSLARGNRDSPLHF.

The chain employs TRBV12-3 or TRBV12-4 and TRBJ1-1; possible D gene TRBD1, 6 bases. With 7 bases removed from V and 1 base from J, the gap between germline ends came to 10 bases. This CDR3 is 13 amino acids long. CDR3 sequence (DNA): TGTGCCAGCAAATTACAGGGGAACACTGAAGCTTTCTTT. Encoded protein: CASKLQGNTEAFF.

This sequence joins TRBV2 and TRBJ2-3, with a possible D match to TRBD2 (5 bases). Germline V gene data show CDR1 as SNHLY and CDR2 as FYNNEI. V lost 4 bases and J lost 2, with 16 bases in between. CDR3 size: 16 residues. This CDR3 is CASSGVDWTHTDTQYF. CDR3 DNA: TGTGCCAGCAGTGGGGTTGACTGGACTCACACAGATACGCAGTATTTT. Together with reference TRBV2 and TRBJ2-3, the CDR3 gives the full variable domain: EPEVTQTPSHQVTQMGQEVILRCVPISNHLYFYWYRQILGQKVEFLVSFYNNEISEKSEIFDDQFSVERPDGSNFTLKIRSTKLEDSAMYFCASSGVDWTHTDTQYFGPGTRLTVL.

The V and J genes are TRBV7-9 and TRBJ1-5, with TRBD1 matching over 7 bases. The V and J ends lost 4 bases and 2 bases, in that order; junction bases with no gene match: 11. Per the germline V gene, CDR1 is SEHNR and CDR2 is FQNEAQ (reference sequence). The CDR3 is 17 amino acids. CDR3 sequence reads: CASSSDPTGRGNQPQHF. DNA of the CDR3: TGTGCCAGCAGCTCAGATCCGACAGGGAGAGGCAATCAGCCCCAGCATTTT.

This chain uses TRBV9 with TRBJ1-2; 9 positions match TRBD1. CDR1 and CDR2 (germline): SGDLS, YYNGEE. The CDR3 is 15 amino acids. The V and J ends lost 0 bases and 6 bases, in that order; junction bases with no gene match: 6. The CDR3, as DNA: TGTGCCAGCAGCGTAGGTGGGACAGGGCTGGATGGCTACACCTTC. Its translation: CASSVGGTGLDGYTF.

CDR3 sequence: CASSMPGQGNIQYF. CDR3 in DNA: TGTGCCAGTAGTATGCCGGGACAGGGAAACATTCAGTACTTC. This chain joins TRBV19 and TRBJ2-4; 9 bases map to TRBD1. This CDR3 comprises 14 residues. Germline-derived CDR1 and CDR2 are LNHDA and SQIVND (reference sequence). V was pared by 3 bases and J by 6 bases, with 3 bases of the junction left unmatched.

This chain uses TRBV28 with TRBJ1-1; D possibly corresponds to TRBD1 (6 bases). CDR3 length equals 15 residues. With 3 bases removed from V and 0 bases from J, the gap between germline ends came to 11 bases. CDR1 and CDR2 (germline): MDHEN, SYDVKM. CDR3 residues: CASSLQDRMNTEAFF. As DNA, the CDR3 is TGTGCCAGCAGTTTGCAAGACAGGATGAACACTGAAGCTTTCTTT.

This chain links TRBV5-4 with TRBJ2-6; TRBD1 matches 7 bases. The CDR3 is 18 residues long. Germline V gene lookup returns CDR1 SGHNT and CDR2 YYREEE (reference sequence). The junction had 10 bases not matched to a gene; V was cut back by 4 bases and J by 0 bases. In nucleotides, the CDR3 is TGTGCCAGCAGCCCCAGACAGGGTTCGAGCTCTGGGGCCAACGTCCTGACTTTC. Its protein is CASSPRQGSSSGANVLTF. The complete variable domain, with remaining parts taken from reference TRBV5-4 and TRBJ2-6, reads ETGVTQSPTHLIKTRGQQVTLRCSSQSGHNTVSWYQQALGQGPQFIFQYYREEENGRGNFPPRFSGLQFPNYSSELNVNALELDDSALYLCASSPRQGSSSGANVLTFGAGSRLTVL.

The CDR3 region is CASSFTRSTNEKLFF. CDR3 bases: TGTGCCAGCAGTTTCACCAGGTCAACTAATGAAAAACTGTTTTTT. The J gene is TRBJ1-4, the V gene TRBV28; D is ambiguous. Germline V gene sequence: CDR1 MDHEN, CDR2 SYDVKM. V lost 3 bases to trimming and J lost 0 bases, with 8 bases between them. The CDR3 consists of 15 residues.

The chain recombines TRBV11-2 with TRBJ1-2, with 7 nucleotides matching TRBD1. Per germline, CDR1 SGHAT and CDR2 FQNNGV. This CDR3 comprises 13 residues. V dropped 6 bases and J dropped 5; count of bases not matched to a gene: 6. CDR3 protein: CASRQMTGYGYTF. The CDR3 DNA is TGTGCCAGCAGGCAAATGACAGGGTATGGCTACACCTTC. Looking up the rest from reference TRBV11-2 and TRBJ1-2 gives the full variable domain: EAGVAQSPRYKIIEKRQSVAFWCNPISGHATLYWYQQILGQGPKLLIQFQNNGVVDDSQLPKDRFSAERLKGVDSTLKIQPAKLEDSAVYLCASRQMTGYGYTFGSGTRLTVV.

The DNA of the CDR3 is TGTGCCGCAGGGCCAGACTTTCGCGCCAATCAGCCCCAGCATTTT. It codes for CAAGPDFRANQPQHF. The J gene is TRBJ1-5, the V gene TRBV28; a weak D match, TRBD1 (5 bases). CDR3 length: 15 amino acids. V was clipped by 11 bases and J by 3 bases, with 20 bases between them. Looked up from germline, CDR1 is MDHEN and CDR2 is SYDVKM.

This clone was counted between two and nine times. The chain has TRBV2 and TRBJ2-1, with D unclear. V was shortened by 6 bases and J by 8 bases, with 20 bases between the two germline ends. CDR1 and CDR2 (germline): SNHLY, FYNNEI. The CDR3 consists of 15 residues. The CDR3 reads CASSLDARLTHEQFF. The CDR3 DNA is TGTGCCAGCAGCCTTGACGCGAGGCTTACACATGAGCAGTTCTTC.

CDR3 coding DNA: TGTGCCAGCAAACAGGCAAGCCAGCCCCAGCATTTT. Protein: CASKQASQPQHF. The V call is TRBV6-5, the J call TRBJ1-5; D may be TRBD1 (5 bases). The CDR3 is 12 amino acids. Trimming cost V 7 bases and J 7 bases, with 11 bases left between them. Germline values: CDR1 MNHEY, CDR2 SVGAGI.

The chain carries TRBV10-3 and TRBJ1-1, with D unresolved. Trimming shortened V by 0 bases and J by 6 bases, and 5 bases separated the two germline ends. The CDR3 sequence is 12 residues long. Germline loops: CDR1 ENHRY, CDR2 SYGVKD. In nucleotides, the CDR3 is TGTGCCATCAGTGAGTCTTCGGCTGAAGCTTTCTTT. Protein: CAISESSAEAFF.

The chain recombines TRBV4-1 with TRBJ2-4; TRBD1 agrees at 8 bases. Trimming took 1 base from V and 0 from J; bases not matched to a gene: 11. CDR1 is MGHRA and CDR2 is YSYEKL in the germline V gene. The CDR3 sequence is 19 residues long. The CDR3 spells CASSQGVTGGRIAKNIQYF. The CDR3 region has the DNA TGCGCCAGCAGCCAAGGGGTTACAGGGGGGAGGATAGCCAAAAACATTCAGTACTTC.

The J gene is TRBJ1-2, the V gene TRBV5-1; no definite D call. The V gene lost 0 bases and the J gene lost 8 bases, with 11 bases spanning the gap. The germline V gene encodes CDR1 SGHRS and CDR2 YFSETQ. This CDR3 comprises 13 residues. Written as DNA, the CDR3 is TGCGCCAGCAGCTTGGCGGGGAGAGGAGGCTACACCTTC. Its protein product is CASSLAGRGGYTF.

CDR3 sequence reads: CASSLDLNTEAFF. CDR3 DNA sequence: TGTGCCAGCTCACTAGACTTGAACACTGAAGCTTTCTTT. V gene TRBV18 combines with J gene TRBJ1-1; D ambiguous. The germline gives CDR1 KGHSH, CDR2 LQKENI. V was clipped by 4 bases and J by 0 bases, with 6 bases between them. The CDR3 is 13 residues long. Full variable domain (missing parts from reference TRBV18 and TRBJ1-1): NAGVMQNPRHLVRRRGQEARLRCSPMKGHSHVYWYRQLPEEGLKFMVYLQKENIIDESGMPKERFSAEFPKEGPSILRIQQVVRGDSAAYFCASSLDLNTEAFFGQGTRLTVV.

The chain combines TRBV5-6 with TRBJ1-1; the match to TRBD1 covers 9 bases. This CDR3 region has 15 residues. V shed 4 bases and J 6 bases; nucleotides not matched to a gene: 10. Germline CDR1 reads SGHDT; CDR2 reads YYEEEE. The CDR3 reads CASSRRTGALSEAFF. In nucleotides, the CDR3 is TGTGCCAGCAGCAGGAGGACAGGGGCCTTATCTGAAGCTTTCTTT.